The clone carrying this T cell receptor beta chain occurred a few times. The antigen is not known. This specimen belongs to a study of T-cell reconstitution after alpha-beta-depleted transplantation in children. Study-wide results and limits: The study reportedly traced alpha-beta T cells about two months after transplant to several hundred expanded graft clones.

The TCRbeta library was prepared with unique molecular identifiers. MiXCR was run by TCRdb on the PCR reads, yielding one entry per CDR3 protein. The top ten clones hold about 51% of a sample with 60,000 to 100,000 distinct CDR3 sequences, less than 20% of them seen once. The V gene's germline CDR1 is SEHNR and CDR2 FQNEAQ (reference sequence). With 5 bases removed from V and 3 bases from J, the gap between germline ends came to 14 bases. The CDR3 loop spans 14 amino acids. The chain has TRBV7-9 and TRBJ2-7, with D perhaps matching TRBD1 or TRBD2 (6 bases each). The sequences come from PBMCs, mostly from graft donor cells, collected 360 days after TCRalphabeta/CD19-depleted stem cell transplant. This TCR was recovered from a male patient between 2 and 10 years old who had a stem cell transplant for acute lymphoblastic leukemia, so the T cells may come from the graft donor. The CDR3 protein is CASSRLGGIYEQYF. The CDR3 coding sequence is TGTGCCAGCAGCCGATTGGGGGGCATCTACGAGCAGTACTTC. Based on the CDR3 plus reference TRBV7-9 and TRBJ2-7, the full variable domain is DTGVSQNPRHKITKRGQNVTFRCDPISEHNRLYWYRQTLGQGPEFLTYFQNEAQLEKSRLLSDRFSAERPKGSFSTLEIQRTEQGDSAMYLCASSRLGGIYEQYFGPGTRLTVT.